In its sample, the clone carrying this TCR beta chain was seen a few times. Trimming pared 2 bases from V and 8 bases from J, leaving 16 bases between. CDR1 and CDR2 (germline): MDHEN, SYDVKM. This CDR3 is built from 14 residues. As handled by the study authors: Amplifying reference gene primers gave estimates of nucleated cell counts. Data came from immunoSEQ multiplex PCR; TCRdb stores just in-frame clones and leaves some out. V, J and clone size reflect that table, while D and trimming were determined from the DNA. The sample carries fewer than 110,000 clones, approximately 90% recorded once. These data originate in a study of blood T cell repertoires in COVID-19. Study-wide context: Both acute and convalescent COVID-19 samples were obtained from the United States, Italy and Spain.

The J gene is TRBJ2-7, the V gene TRBV28, with a tentative D call TRBD1 (5 bases). Sequencing was carried out using peripheral blood. This clonotype originated in a man aged 50-59 years with active or convalescent COVID-19. CDR3 DNA sequence: TGTGCCAGCAGTTTAAGGCAGGGAATTGCGAAGCAGTACTTC. It encodes CASSLRQGIAKQYF.